This note documents a single TCR beta chain sequence. As yet, its antigen is unknown. It was with 60 Vbeta and 13 Jbeta primers that the PCR ran. The method was immunoSEQ multiplex PCR; TCRdb's version includes in-frame clones alone and lacks a portion of them. The data hold some 200,000 clones, with approximately 88% observed a single time. The data derive from a study of cytomegalovirus exposure and HLA in healthy donors. Whole-study results and caveats: In vitro experiments confirmed that a few CMV-associated chains were specific for CMV antigens. Judged likely to be a sequencing artifact was a cluster of highly shared sequence variants.

CDR1 and CDR2 (germline): GTSNPN, SVGIG (reference sequence). V lost 2 bases and J 6 bases, leaving 16 bases between the germline ends. The CDR3 has 14 residues. This chain uses TRBV30 with TRBJ1-2; the D gene is possibly TRBD1 (6 bases). This TCR was sampled from a boy younger than 10 in good health and CMV-seronegative. The sequenced sample consisted of PBMCs. CDR3 sequence: CAWSSGGAADGYTF. The CDR3 DNA sequence: TGTGCCTGGAGTTCCGGGGGGGCTGCGGATGGCTACACCTTC.